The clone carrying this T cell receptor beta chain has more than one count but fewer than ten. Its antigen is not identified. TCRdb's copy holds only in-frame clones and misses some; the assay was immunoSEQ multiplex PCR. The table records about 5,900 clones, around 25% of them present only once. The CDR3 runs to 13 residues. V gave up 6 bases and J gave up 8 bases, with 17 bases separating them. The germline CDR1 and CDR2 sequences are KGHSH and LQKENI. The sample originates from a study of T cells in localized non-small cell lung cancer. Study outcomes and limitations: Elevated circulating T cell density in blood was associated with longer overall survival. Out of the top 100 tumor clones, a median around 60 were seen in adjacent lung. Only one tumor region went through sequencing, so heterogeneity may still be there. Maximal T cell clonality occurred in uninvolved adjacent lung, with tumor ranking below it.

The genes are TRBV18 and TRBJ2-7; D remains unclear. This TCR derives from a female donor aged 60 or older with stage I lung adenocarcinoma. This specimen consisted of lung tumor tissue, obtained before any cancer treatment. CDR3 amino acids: CASSLDQIPKQYF. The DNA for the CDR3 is TGTGCCAGCTCGCTAGATCAGATCCCCAAGCAGTACTTC.